Listed here are 15 T cell receptor beta chains from one sample, sequenced in a study of preoperative IRX-2 immunotherapy in early breast cancer. Treatment in this sample: preoperative locoregional IRX-2 cytokine immunotherapy. Method: immunoSEQ multiplex PCR; TCRdb's copy keeps in-frame clones and lacks some. The sample gives more than 20,000 clones, 75% to 80% of which show up once; 2% to 2.5% is in the top ten. The input for sequencing was lymph node tissue, taken before IRX-2 immunotherapy. These receptors were collected from a human donor with breast cancer.

J is TRBJ1-6 and V is TRBV28; perhaps TRBD1 as D (6 bases). CDR3 length: 13 amino acids. Germline V gives CDR1 MDHEN, CDR2 SYDVKM. Trimming cost V 7 bases and J 8 bases, with 12 bases left between them. CDR3 sequence reads: CASNDRWDSPLHF. In DNA form, the CDR3 reads TGTGCCAGCAACGACAGGTGGGATTCACCCCTCCACTTT. The variable domain in full, completed from reference TRBV28 and TRBJ1-6, reads DVKVTQSSRYLVKRTGEKVFLECVQDMDHENMFWYRQDPGLGLRLIYFSYDVKMKEKGDIPEGYSVSREKKERFSLILESASTNQTSMYLCASNDRWDSPLHFGNGTRLTVT.

This clone was observed a few times. The V and J genes are TRBV19 and TRBJ1-5, with a tentative D call TRBD1 (5 bases). CDR1 LNHDA and CDR2 SQIVND come from the germline V gene (reference sequence). Between the trimmed V and J ends, which lost 10 bases and 5 bases, there was a span of 18 bases. This CDR3 region has 14 residues. CDR3 DNA sequence: TGTGCCACTAACATCGGGGGATCCGATCAGCCCCAGCATTTT. Encoded protein: CATNIGGSDQPQHF.

The rearrangement uses TRBV6-8 and TRBJ1-3, with D possibly being TRBD1 (6 bases). There are 15 residues in the CDR3. V was trimmed by 2 bases and J by 0 bases, leaving 8 bases between them. Germline V gene data show CDR1 as MNHGY and CDR2 as SAAAGT. The CDR3 region has the DNA TGTGCCAGCAGTTACGACAGGATCTCTGGAAACACCATATATTTT. It is translated as CASSYDRISGNTIYF.

The chain joins TRBV11-3 to TRBJ1-2, with D hard to call. The V end lost 3 bases, the J end lost 0 bases, and 11 bases lay between the germline ends. Germline V gives CDR1 SGHNT, CDR2 YENEEA. The CDR3 extends over 15 amino acids. CDR3 nucleotides: TGTGCCAGCAGCTTGCGGCCTGGTTCTAACTATGGCTACACCTTC. Translated, it gives CASSLRPGSNYGYTF. Full variable domain (missing parts from reference TRBV11-3 and TRBJ1-2): EAGVVQSPRYKIIEKKQPVAFWCNPISGHNTLYWYLQNLGQGPELLIRYENEEAVDDSQLPKDRFSAERLKGVDSTLKIQPAELGDSAVYLCASSLRPGSNYGYTFGSGTRLTVV.

The gene calls are TRBV28 and TRBJ2-1; TRBD1 matches 7 bases. Germline V lookup: CDR1 MDHEN, CDR2 SYDVKM. This CDR3 is built from 15 residues. V dropped 5 bases and J dropped 6; count of bases not matched to a gene: 10. In DNA form, the CDR3 reads TGTGCCAGCAGTCCTGGGAGACAGGGACCCAATGAGCAGTTCTTC. Translated, it gives CASSPGRQGPNEQFF.

In regard to this clone: A read error may account for a junction end that differs from germline. V and J are TRBV15 and TRBJ1-1; possible D gene TRBD1, 5 bases. This CDR3 is built from 14 residues. Germline lookup yields CDR1 LNHNV and CDR2 YYDKDF (reference sequence). CDR3 coding DNA: TGTGCCAGCAGCTTAGCGATAGGGGCCCCTGAAGCTTTCTTT. Translated, it gives CASSLAIGAPEAFF.

The chain combines TRBV19 with TRBJ1-2; no clear D gene. Trimming stripped 8 bases from V and 8 bases from J, with 18 bases between. The CDR3 has 13 amino acids. CDR1 LNHDA and CDR2 SQIVND come from the germline V gene (reference sequence). CDR3 amino acids: CASESARRGGYTF. The CDR3 DNA reads TGTGCCAGTGAATCGGCCAGGCGGGGAGGCTACACCTTC.

The V call is TRBV7-7, the J call TRBJ1-5; the match to TRBD1 covers 7 bases. The ends lost 4 bases at V and 3 bases at J; junction bases unmatched: 6. Germline V gene sequence: CDR1 SSHAT, CDR2 FNYEAQ (reference sequence). This CDR3 region has 15 residues. The CDR3 nucleotides read TGTGCCAGCAGCTCGGATACAGGGGACAATCAGCCCCAGCATTTT. Translating it yields CASSSDTGDNQPQHF.

To note about this clone: An end of the junction does not agree with germline; a read error may underlie this. The rearrangement uses TRBV11-3 and TRBJ1-2; 11 nucleotides match TRBD1. CDR3 length: 15 amino acids. Germline assignment: CDR1 SGHNT and CDR2 YENEEA. Written as DNA, the CDR3 is TGTGCCAGCAGCTCTGGACAGGGGGCGCAATATGGCTACACCTTT. Protein product: CASSSGQGAQYGYTF.

The chain couples TRBV7-6 to TRBJ1-6, with 7 bases lining up with TRBD1. The CDR3 covers 14 residues. Looked up from germline, CDR1 is SGHVS and CDR2 is FNYEAQ. J gave up 9 bases and V 1 base, and 3 bases lay outside the gene matches. The CDR3 DNA reads TGTGCCAGCAGCTTAGGACAGGGTGGTTCACCCCTCCACTTT. It specifies CASSLGQGGSPLHF.

This clone was found once. The genes are TRBV6-8 and TRBJ2-1, with TRBD2 matching 9 bases. Germline V gene data show CDR1 as MNHGY and CDR2 as SAAAGT. The CDR3 has 16 amino acids. Trimming cost V 2 bases and J 5 bases; bases outside gene matches: 7. The CDR3 DNA reads as TGTGCCAGCAGTTACACATTACTAGCGGGCCACAATGAGCAGTTCTTC. Its translation is CASSYTLLAGHNEQFF.

This clone has a handful of counts. This chain joins TRBV10-2 and TRBJ1-1, with D unclear. The CDR3 totals 13 residues. The V end lost 0 bases, the J end lost 3 bases, and 5 bases lay between the germline ends. Looked up from germline, CDR1 is WSHSY and CDR2 is SAAADI. CDR3 DNA sequence: TGCGCCAGCAGTGAGTCTCCCGACACTGAAGCTTTCTTT. Translation: CASSESPDTEAFF.

The genes are TRBV5-1 and TRBJ1-2, with D possibly matching TRBD1 (5 bases). Trimming cost V 0 bases and J 7 bases, with 13 bases left between them. The CDR3 contains 14 residues. The germline V gene encodes CDR1 SGHRS and CDR2 YFSETQ. The DNA of the CDR3 is TGCGCCAGCAGCTTGGATGAGGGGATAGGTGGCTACACCTTC. Its translation: CASSLDEGIGGYTF.

The genes are TRBV7-7 and TRBJ2-1; TRBD2 matches 10 bases. The CDR3 is 14 residues long. Germline V gene data show CDR1 as SSHAT and CDR2 as FNYEAQ (reference sequence). The V segment lost 2 bases and the J segment 14 bases; nucleotides outside the gene matches: 9. CDR3 protein: CASSLLAGERRKFF. The CDR3 region has the DNA TGTGCCAGCAGCTTACTAGCGGGGGAGAGGAGAAAGTTCTTC.

The chain has TRBV28 and TRBJ1-4, with D unresolved. The CDR3 has 13 amino acids. V lost 3 bases to trimming and J lost 8 bases, with 10 bases between them. Germline CDR1 and CDR2: MDHEN and SYDVKM. CDR3 in DNA: TGTGCCAGCAGTTTGACCCCTAGAGAAAAACTGTTTTTT. The encoded protein is CASSLTPREKLFF.